A single sample is the source of the 21 T cell receptor beta chains below, sequenced in a study of blood T cell repertoires in COVID-19. Libraries were prepared by immunoSEQ multiplex PCR; TCRdb keeps only in-frame clonotypes and omits some of them. The data show fewer than 250,000 clones, with approximately 84% seen just once and roughly 4% held by the top ten. Sequencing was performed on peripheral blood. The receptors stem from a man in his fifties or sixties with acute or convalescent COVID-19.

The gene calls are TRBV7-9 and TRBJ2-7; 9 positions agree with TRBD2. Germline V lookup: CDR1 SEHNR, CDR2 FQNEAQ (reference sequence). CDR3 length equals 16 residues. J lost 1 base, V lost 1 base, and 5 bases had no gene match. In DNA form, the CDR3 reads TGTGCCAGCAGCTTAGTGGGTAGCGGGAGTTCCTACGAGCAGTACTTC. Its protein product is CASSLVGSGSSYEQYF.

The V gene is TRBV10-3, the J gene TRBJ2-1, with 9 bases identical to TRBD1. The V gene end was trimmed by 10 bases and the J gene end by 4 bases; junction bases not matched to a gene: 11. CDR3 length: 15 amino acids. Germline lookup yields CDR1 ENHRY and CDR2 SYGVKD. The CDR3: CATRSGTGTYNEQFF. As DNA, the CDR3 is TGTGCCACCAGATCCGGGACAGGGACTTACAATGAGCAGTTCTTC.

The chain is built from TRBV5-4 and TRBJ2-5, with 8 bases aligning to TRBD2. Germline CDR1 and CDR2: SGHNT and YYREEE (reference sequence). This CDR3 has 13 amino acids. Trimming took 5 bases from V and 3 from J; bases not matched to a gene: 3. The CDR3 DNA reads TGTGCCAGCAGTATACTAGCGGAAGAGACCCAGTACTTC. This translates into CASSILAEETQYF.

V and J are TRBV11-3 and TRBJ2-1, with 11 bases lining up with TRBD2. Germline trimming cut 2 bases from V and 4 bases from J; bases unmatched to any gene: 7. The CDR3 runs 17 residues. Germline values: CDR1 SGHNT, CDR2 YENEEA. In DNA, the CDR3 is TGTGCCAGCAGCTTACCGGCCGGGACTAGCGGTTACAATGAGCAGTTCTTC. Amino acid sequence: CASSLPAGTSGYNEQFF.

The chain links TRBV4-2 to TRBJ2-1; perhaps TRBD2 as D (6 bases). This CDR3 spans 16 amino acids. The V gene's germline CDR1 is LGHNA and CDR2 YNFKEQ. The V and J ends lost 0 bases and 1 base respectively, with 10 bases between them. The CDR3 reads CASSQEAGQSYNEQFF. The DNA for the CDR3 is TGTGCCAGCAGCCAAGAGGCGGGGCAGTCCTACAATGAGCAGTTCTTC.

V and J are TRBV13 and TRBJ2-1, with a tentative D call TRBD2 (6 bases). Trimming took off 5 bases at V and 3 bases at J, with 8 bases between the two ends. Germline V gene data show CDR1 as PRHDT and CDR2 as FYEKMQ (reference sequence). CDR3 length: 13 residues. The CDR3 DNA reads as TGTGCCAGCAGCGAGACTAGCTACAATGAGCAGTTCTTC. It yields the protein CASSETSYNEQFF.

J is TRBJ2-7 and V is TRBV27, with D tentatively TRBD1 (6 bases). Trimming took 5 bases from V and 3 from J, leaving 17 bases between them. This CDR3 spans 15 amino acids. Germline CDR1 is MNHEY and CDR2 is SMNVEV (reference sequence). The DNA of the CDR3 is TGTGCCAGCAGTCTGACTGCCGGACAGTTCTACGAGCAGTACTTC. Amino acids: CASSLTAGQFYEQYF.

CDR3 loop: CASSPSRGLTGELFF. The CDR3 DNA reads TGTGCCAGCTCCCCCTCGCGGGGGTTAACCGGGGAGCTGTTTTTT. The chain links TRBV7-3 to TRBJ2-2, with 7 positions matching TRBD2. From germline, CDR1 is SGHTA and CDR2 FQGTGA. V lost 8 bases and J lost 5; bases outside the gene matches: 11. The CDR3 runs to 15 residues.

The chain employs TRBV4-1 and TRBJ2-2, with D perhaps matching TRBD1 (5 bases). The CDR3 runs to 17 residues. Germline V gene sequence: CDR1 MGHRA, CDR2 YSYEKL. V gave up 0 bases and J gave up 4 bases, with 15 bases separating them. The CDR3 loop is CASSQDQGESSTGELFF. The CDR3 DNA reads TGCGCCAGCAGCCAAGATCAGGGTGAGTCGTCCACCGGGGAGCTGTTTTTT.

This chain connects TRBV10-3 to TRBJ1-5, with unresolved D. The germline V gene has CDR1 ENHRY and CDR2 SYGVKD. This CDR3 comprises 13 residues. The V gene lost 2 bases and the J gene lost 6 bases, with 8 bases spanning the gap. The CDR3 nucleotides read TGTGCCATCAGTGAGAACGGGATTCAGCCCCAGCATTTT. It encodes CAISENGIQPQHF.

V is TRBV6-5 and J is TRBJ2-3; D gene uncertain. The CDR3 sequence is 12 residues long. Germline V gene data show CDR1 as MNHEY and CDR2 as SVGAGI. The V gene lost 7 bases and the J gene lost 2 bases, with 7 bases spanning the gap. The CDR3 loop is CASKLYTDTQYF. The CDR3 DNA reads TGTGCCAGCAAACTCTACACAGATACGCAGTATTTT.

This sequence joins TRBV4-1 and TRBJ2-1, with D perhaps TRBD2 (5 bases). The germline V and J ends were trimmed by 0 bases and 0 bases, with 12 bases remaining between them. Per germline, CDR1 MGHRA and CDR2 YSYEKL. The CDR3 is 17 amino acids. In DNA, the CDR3 is TGCGCCAGCAGCCAAGATCTTACCGGGAACTCCTACAATGAGCAGTTCTTC. This translates into CASSQDLTGNSYNEQFF.

This clone was found a few times. The chain is built from TRBV2 and TRBJ1-4; 7 bases match TRBD1. V was clipped by 7 bases and J by 6 bases; unmatched bases: 2. The CDR3 has 12 residues. Germline assignment: CDR1 SNHLY and CDR2 FYNNEI. The DNA of the CDR3 is TGTGCCAGCAACAGGGGTGATGAAAAACTGTTTTTT. Its protein is CASNRGDEKLFF. Full variable domain (remainder filled in from reference TRBV2 and TRBJ1-4): EPEVTQTPSHQVTQMGQEVILRCVPISNHLYFYWYRQILGQKVEFLVSFYNNEISEKSEIFDDQFSVERPDGSNFTLKIRSTKLEDSAMYFCASNRGDEKLFFGSGTQLSVL.

The gene calls are TRBV18 and TRBJ1-5, with 8 bases identical to TRBD1. Germline trimming cut 5 bases from V and 4 bases from J; bases unmatched to any gene: 10. The CDR3 is made up of 16 amino acids. Germline V gene sequence: CDR1 KGHSH, CDR2 LQKENI. The CDR3 coding sequence is TGTGCCAGCTCATCGACCGGGACAGGAATTAATCAGCCCCAGCATTTT. Translation: CASSSTGTGINQPQHF. Together with reference TRBV18 and TRBJ1-5, the CDR3 gives the full variable domain: NAGVMQNPRHLVRRRGQEARLRCSPMKGHSHVYWYRQLPEEGLKFMVYLQKENIIDESGMPKERFSAEFPKEGPSILRIQQVVRGDSAAYFCASSSTGTGINQPQHFGDGTRLSIL.

Turning to this clone: At one of its ends the junction is not consistent with the germline gene, which may arise from a read error. This sequence joins TRBV28 and TRBJ1-2; a possible D gene is TRBD1 (6 bases). CDR3 length: 14 residues. Germline CDR1 and CDR2: MDHEN and SYDVKM. The CDR3 is CASSLSPRTGTSFF. For the CDR3, the DNA is TGTGCCAGCAGTTTGTCCCCAAGAACAGGGACATCCTTCTTC.

In its sample, this clone was seen a few times. This chain links TRBV7-6 with TRBJ2-7, with D perhaps matching TRBD2 (6 bases). The germline gives CDR1 SGHVS, CDR2 FNYEAQ. The CDR3 runs to 15 residues. Between the trimmed V and J ends, which lost 0 bases and 2 bases, there was a span of 11 bases. CDR3 loop: CASSLAGRGTYEQYF. For the CDR3, the DNA is TGTGCCAGCAGCTTAGCTGGCCGGGGGACCTACGAGCAGTACTTC.

The V and J genes are TRBV7-9 and TRBJ2-3, with 9 bases lining up with TRBD1. The germline V gene has CDR1 SEHNR and CDR2 FQNEAQ (reference sequence). Trimming cost V 1 base and J 2 bases; bases outside gene matches: 13. The length of the CDR3 is 19 residues. The chain's CDR3 is CASSLGRTGEPLHTDTQYF. In DNA form, the CDR3 reads TGTGCCAGCAGCTTAGGCAGGACAGGGGAGCCCCTACACACAGATACGCAGTATTTT.

This rearrangement joins TRBV15 to TRBJ1-3; D unclear. The ends were cut back, 0 bases at V and 2 bases at J, with 8 bases in the middle. CDR3 length: 15 amino acids. CDR1 and CDR2 (germline): LNHNV, YYDKDF (reference sequence). The CDR3 protein is CATSRDPLTGNTIYF. Here the CDR3 DNA reads TGTGCCACCAGCAGAGACCCACTCACTGGAAACACCATATATTTT. The whole variable domain, filled in from reference TRBV15 and TRBJ1-3, reads DAMVIQNPRYQVTQFGKPVTLSCSQTLNHNVMYWYQQKSSQAPKLLFHYYDKDFNNEADTPDNFQSRRPNTSFCFLDIRSPGLGDTAMYLCATSRDPLTGNTIYFGEGSWLTVV.

The gene calls are TRBV7-9 and TRBJ1-1; a weak D match, TRBD1 (6 bases). The CDR3 is made up of 15 amino acids. CDR1 SEHNR and CDR2 FQNEAQ come from the germline V gene (reference sequence). V was pared by 0 bases and J by 3 bases, with 11 bases between. The CDR3 DNA reads as TGTGCCAGCAGCTTAGCTGCGGGGGCTTACACTGAAGCTTTCTTT. It codes for CASSLAAGAYTEAFF.

J is TRBJ2-5 and V is TRBV10-1; D is ambiguous. Trimming took off 2 bases at V and 2 bases at J, with 6 bases between the two ends. The CDR3 covers 13 residues. Looked up from germline, CDR1 is WNHNN and CDR2 is SYGVQD (reference sequence). In DNA, the CDR3 is TGCGCCAGCAGTGAGGGCAGACAAGAGACCCAGTACTTC. This codes for CASSEGRQETQYF.

The rearrangement uses TRBV4-2 and TRBJ2-7, with 8 bases identical to TRBD1. The V segment lost 0 bases and the J segment 3 bases; nucleotides outside the gene matches: 4. From germline, CDR1 is LGHNA and CDR2 YNFKEQ. The CDR3 totals 15 residues. CDR3 residues: CASSQEDRGDYEQYF. CDR3 DNA sequence: TGTGCCAGCAGCCAAGAAGACAGGGGAGACTACGAGCAGTACTTC.